These 4 T cell receptor beta chains were sequenced from one sample in a study of somatic mutations in cytotoxic T cells in rheumatoid arthritis. Sequencing used immunoSEQ multiplex PCR; TCRdb keeps in-frame clones, though not all of them. The repertoire holds approximately 17,000 clones, with over 65% as singletons. Input material: CD8+ T cells sorted from blood. The source of these receptors is an adult with rheumatoid arthritis.

This clone appeared a single time. The V gene is TRBV5-1, the J gene TRBJ1-2; 9 bases map to TRBD1. CDR1 SGHRS and CDR2 YFSETQ come from the germline V gene. J gave up 4 bases and V 4 bases, and 11 bases lay outside the gene matches. The CDR3 contains 16 residues. The CDR3 bases are TGCGCCAGCAGCCCCCTAGAATACAGGGGGCTCTATGGCTACACCTTC. It yields the protein CASSPLEYRGLYGYTF.

The chain recombines TRBV15 with TRBJ2-1; perhaps TRBD2 as D (6 bases). The V end lost 3 bases, the J end lost 8 bases, and 14 bases lay between the germline ends. Germline CDR1 is LNHNV and CDR2 is YYDKDF (reference sequence). The CDR3 runs to 14 residues. CDR3 in DNA: TGTGCCACCAGCAGTCCGGGAGCGTCCCATGAGCAGTTCTTC. Translated, it gives CATSSPGASHEQFF.

J is TRBJ2-3 and V is TRBV9; 10 bases agree with TRBD2. Unmatched junction bases numbered 6, after V lost 0 bases and J lost 2 bases. Germline values: CDR1 SGDLS, CDR2 YYNGEE. The length of the CDR3 is 17 residues. The CDR3 bases are TGTGCCAGCAGCGTAGTACCTAGCGGGGGTCCCACAGATACGCAGTATTTT. Translation gives CASSVVPSGGPTDTQYF.

V usage is TRBV4-1 and J usage is TRBJ2-7; D is uncertain. The CDR3 has 13 residues. V lost 1 base and J lost 5, with 9 bases in between. Germline loops: CDR1 MGHRA, CDR2 YSYEKL. CDR3 region: CASSQVLLHEQYF. The CDR3, as DNA: TGCGCCAGCAGCCAAGTCCTCCTACACGAGCAGTACTTC.